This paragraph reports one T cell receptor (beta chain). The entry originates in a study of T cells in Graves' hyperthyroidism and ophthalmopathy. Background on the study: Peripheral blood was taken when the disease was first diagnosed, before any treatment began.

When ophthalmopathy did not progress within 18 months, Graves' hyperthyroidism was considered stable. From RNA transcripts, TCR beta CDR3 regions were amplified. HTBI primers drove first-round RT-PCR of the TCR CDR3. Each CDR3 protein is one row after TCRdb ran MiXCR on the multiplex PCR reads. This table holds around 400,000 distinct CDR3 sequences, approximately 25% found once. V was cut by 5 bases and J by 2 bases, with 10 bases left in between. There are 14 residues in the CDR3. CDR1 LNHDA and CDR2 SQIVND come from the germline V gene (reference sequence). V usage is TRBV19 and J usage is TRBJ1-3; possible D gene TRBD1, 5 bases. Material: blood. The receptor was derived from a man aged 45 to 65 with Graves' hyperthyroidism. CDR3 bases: TGTGCCAGTAGTCTCCCGGGGGCTGGAAACACCATATATTTT. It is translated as CASSLPGAGNTIYF.